These 29 T cell receptor beta chains were all obtained from the same sample, sequenced in a study of regulatory T cells in long-lasting Graves disease. The sample's time point: newly diagnosed GD, antithyroid drugs for less than 3 months. Researchers made the TCR library from RNA that was extracted from PBMCs. According to the study, TCR beta libraries were built with iRepertoire HTBI primers and CDR3-region Arm-PCR. TCRdb fed the multiplex PCR reads into MiXCR, producing one record per CDR3 protein. The sample has 370,000 or so distinct CDR3 sequences, 16% seen once. The sample was also reused in another study, on T cells in Graves' hyperthyroidism and ophthalmopathy.

The sequences come from peripheral blood mononuclear cells (PBMCs), collected at new diagnosis, from a patient treated with antithyroid drugs. The receptors were sampled from a woman aged 18-35 years with Graves disease.

The chain recombines TRBV20-1 with TRBJ1-6; D may be TRBD1 (6 bases). The ends were cut back, 5 bases at V and 0 bases at J, with 11 bases in the middle. The germline V gene encodes CDR1 DFQATT and CDR2 SNEGSKA (reference sequence). The CDR3 has 15 amino acids. The CDR3 coding sequence is TGCAGTGCTTTCCAGGGGAGCTCCTATAATTCACCCCTCCACTTT. Protein sequence: CSAFQGSSYNSPLHF.

This clonotype was counted at least ten times. The chain employs TRBV11-2 and TRBJ2-7; D is possibly TRBD1 (5 bases). Looked up from germline, CDR1 is SGHAT and CDR2 is FQNNGV. There are 12 residues in the CDR3. V dropped 2 bases and J dropped 7 bases, with 9 bases sitting between them. The CDR3 bases are TGTGCCAGCAGCTTACAGGGTCTGGAGCAGTACTTC. Encoded protein: CASSLQGLEQYF.

The CDR3 is CAWSPGTGRAEAFF. The CDR3 region has the DNA TGTGCCTGGAGCCCCGGGACAGGGAGGGCTGAAGCTTTCTTT. The chain carries TRBV30 and TRBJ1-1; 9 nucleotides align to TRBD1. The CDR3 spans 14 residues. Trimming at V came to 3 bases and at J to 6 bases, leaving 8 bases not matched to a gene. Germline V gene sequence: CDR1 GTSNPN, CDR2 SVGIG (reference sequence).

This clonotype was detected only a few times. The junction differs from germline at one of its ends, possibly a read error. The rearrangement links TRBV5-1 to TRBJ2-7; D is unresolved. The CDR3 length is 15 residues. CDR1 SGHRS and CDR2 YFSETQ come from the germline V gene. The CDR3 nucleotides are TGCGCCAGCACCTTGACCCCGGCACGTTCCTACGAGCAGTACTTC. This encodes CASTLTPARSYEQYF.

This clonotype was seen ten or more times. The V call is TRBV12-3 or TRBV12-4, the J call TRBJ1-2, with a possible D match to TRBD1 (6 bases). V lost 0 bases to trimming and J lost 7 bases, with 9 bases between them. The CDR3 is made up of 13 amino acids. CDR3 DNA: TGTGCCAGCAGTTTAGCACGGGGGCTTGGCTACACCTTC. This sequence encodes CASSLARGLGYTF.

The sample holds many counts of this clonotype. CDR3 region: CASSRGGQGETQYF. As DNA, the CDR3 is TGCGCCAGCAGCCGAGGGGGACAGGGAGAGACCCAGTACTTC. The rearrangement links TRBV5-1 to TRBJ2-5; 9 nucleotides agree with TRBD1. CDR3 length equals 14 residues. The germline CDR1 and CDR2 sequences are SGHRS and YFSETQ. Trimming took 4 bases from V and 4 from J; bases not matched to a gene: 5.

In this sample, this clonotype turned up many times. The chain couples TRBV5-5 to TRBJ2-7; D may be TRBD1 (5 bases). V shed 2 bases and J shed 1 base, with 10 bases lying between them. CDR3 length: 14 residues. CDR1 SGHKS and CDR2 YYEKEE come from the germline V gene (reference sequence). The CDR3 sequence is CASSFSDRSYEQYF. CDR3 sequence (DNA): TGTGCCAGCAGCTTCTCAGACAGATCCTACGAGCAGTACTTC.

This clonotype was recorded at least ten times. This chain uses TRBV5-1 with TRBJ2-7; the D call may be TRBD1 or TRBD2 (6 bases each). Trimming cost V 4 bases and J 2 bases, with 25 bases left between them. The CDR3 contains 18 residues. In germline, CDR1 is SGHRS, CDR2 YFSETQ. For the CDR3, the DNA is TGCGCCAGCAGCAAGGAGGGCGTCGACGCGGGACAAACCTACGAGCAGTACTTC. It encodes CASSKEGVDAGQTYEQYF.

This clonotype occurred many times. This chain links TRBV20-1 with TRBJ1-5; 8 bases are a match to TRBD1. The CDR3 runs to 15 residues. Trimming took 4 bases from V and 2 from J; bases not matched to a gene: 7. Germline V gene sequence: CDR1 DFQATT, CDR2 SNEGSKA (reference sequence). The CDR3 spells CSATTGGFGNQPQHF. DNA of the CDR3: TGCAGTGCTACTACAGGGGGTTTTGGCAATCAGCCCCAGCATTTT.

This clonotype was recorded at least ten times. The chain uses TRBV6-1 and TRBJ2-1; D gene ambiguous. The V and J ends lost 7 bases and 8 bases respectively, with 15 bases between them. Germline CDR1 MNHNS, CDR2 SASEGT. This CDR3 is 13 amino acids long. CDR3: CASIRVSWDEQFF. The CDR3 coding sequence is TGTGCCAGCATCCGGGTGTCGTGGGATGAGCAGTTCTTC.

This clonotype came up a few times. Because the CDR3 is missing its conserved closing phenylalanine or tryptophan, this is likely a read error. The chain links TRBV10-3 to TRBJ1-1, with a possible D match to TRBD1 (6 bases). Germline CDR1 and CDR2: ENHRY and SYGVKD. Trimming took 6 bases from V and 1 from J, leaving 12 bases between them. The CDR3 runs 14 residues. The CDR3 protein is CAIRTTGTNTEAFS. For the CDR3, the DNA is TGTGCCATCAGGACGACAGGAACGAACACTGAAGCTTTCTCT.

This clonotype was seen only a few times. A much larger clonotype is one base distant, so this may be a read error. The genes are TRBV11-3 and TRBJ1-1; 7 bases map to TRBD1. CDR1 SGHNT and CDR2 YENEEA come from the germline V gene. Losses at the gene ends were 4 bases for V and 9 bases for J; bases not matched to a gene: 8. The CDR3 is made up of 13 amino acids. The CDR3 DNA is TGTGCCAGCAGCTCCGACAGGGCGCGTAAAGCTTTCTTT. This translates into CASSSDRARKAFF.

This clonotype was recorded at least ten times. This chain joins TRBV4-2 and TRBJ2-5; possible D gene TRBD1, 5 bases. The CDR3 loop spans 18 amino acids. The germline V gene has CDR1 LGHNA and CDR2 YNFKEQ. V was clipped by 0 bases and J by 1 base, with 18 bases between them. The CDR3 reads CASSQDARDRSPQETQYF. The CDR3, as DNA: TGTGCCAGCAGCCAAGATGCCCGTGACAGATCCCCCCAAGAGACCCAGTACTTC.

This clonotype was seen a handful of times. Here the CDR3 reads CSARDGGKGYTF. CDR3 nucleotides: TGCAGTGCTAGAGATGGGGGCAAGGGCTACACCTTC. The chain carries TRBV20-1 and TRBJ1-2; the D gene is possibly TRBD1 (6 bases). Trimming pared 0 bases from V and 8 bases from J, leaving 10 bases between. Per the germline V gene, CDR1 is DFQATT and CDR2 is SNEGSKA (reference sequence). This CDR3 comprises 12 residues.

The chain joins TRBV5-1 to TRBJ2-5; D uncertain. The CDR3 runs 16 residues. V was clipped by 0 bases and J by 5 bases, with 17 bases between them. Germline V gene data show CDR1 as SGHRS and CDR2 as YFSETQ. CDR3 bases: TGCGCCAGCAGCTTGGCCGGAATCAATCGAGAGGAGACCCAGTACTTC. Protein product: CASSLAGINREETQYF.

In this sample, this clonotype turned up a few times. V usage is TRBV30 and J usage is TRBJ2-4; D might be TRBD1 or TRBD2, each matching 5 bases. CDR1 GTSNPN and CDR2 SVGIG come from the germline V gene (reference sequence). V was trimmed by 0 bases and J by 8 bases, leaving 26 bases between them. The CDR3 sequence is 18 residues long. This chain's CDR3 is CAWSVPGAGRSPVDIQYF. In nucleotides, the CDR3 is TGTGCCTGGAGTGTACCCGGGGCCGGAAGGTCCCCAGTAGACATTCAGTACTTC.

This clonotype has just a few counts. V gene TRBV20-1 combines with J gene TRBJ2-2; tentative D call: TRBD2 (6 bases). Germline assignment: CDR1 DFQATT and CDR2 SNEGSKA (reference sequence). The length of the CDR3 is 13 residues. Deletions cut 6 bases from V and 3 bases from J, with 11 bases between. CDR3 DNA: TGCAGTGCACGGGGACTTTACACCGGGGAGCTGTTTTTT. Its protein product is CSARGLYTGELFF.

There are many counts of this clonotype. The chain has TRBV3-1 and TRBJ2-3; 10 bases are shared with TRBD2. The germline V gene has CDR1 LGHDT and CDR2 YNNKEL (reference sequence). Trimming at V came to 5 bases and at J to 4 bases, leaving 6 bases not matched to a gene. The CDR3 has 15 residues. CDR3 nucleotides: TGTGCCAGCAGCGTCACTAGCGGGGACCCAGATACGCAGTATTTT. This gives the protein CASSVTSGDPDTQYF.

The genes are TRBV5-1 and TRBJ2-2, with D uncertain. CDR1 is SGHRS, CDR2 YFSETQ, per germline. The CDR3 is made up of 17 amino acids. Trimming left V 1 base short and J 0 bases short, with 13 bases between. CDR3 nucleotides: TGCGCCAGCAGCTTGAGGTTCAGAACCGCGAACACCGGGGAGCTGTTTTTT. Translation gives CASSLRFRTANTGELFF. Full variable domain (rest looked up from reference TRBV5-1 and TRBJ2-2): KAGVTQTPRYLIKTRGQQVTLSCSPISGHRSVSWYQQTPGQGLQFLFEYFSETQRNKGNFPGRFSGRQFSNSRSEMNVSTLELGDSALYLCASSLRFRTANTGELFFGEGSRLTVL.

Comment on this clonotype: A much larger clone differs by one base, so this may be a read error. The chain has TRBV7-9 and TRBJ1-4, with D perhaps TRBD1 (6 bases). This CDR3 contains 13 residues. CDR1 is SEHNR, CDR2 FQNEAQ, per germline (reference sequence). The CDR3 DNA follows: TGTGCCAGCAGACCACAGGGTAATGAAAAACCGTTTTTT. Translating it yields CASRPQGNEKPFF. Together with reference TRBV7-9 and TRBJ1-4, the CDR3 gives the full variable domain: DTGVSQNPRHKITKRGQNVTFRCDPISEHNRLYWYRQTLGQGPEFLTYFQNEAQLEKSRLLSDRFSAERPKGSFSTLEIQRTEQGDSAMYLCASRPQGNEKPFFGSGTQLSVL.

In this sample, this clonotype turned up many times. The J gene is TRBJ2-7, the V gene TRBV7-3, with TRBD1 matching 9 bases. This CDR3 is 14 amino acids long. The germline V gene encodes CDR1 SGHTA and CDR2 FQGTGA. The J segment lost 6 bases and the V segment lost 6 bases, leaving 9 bases of the junction unmatched. The CDR3 loop is CASRNGQGKTEQYF. The CDR3 DNA follows: TGTGCCAGCAGGAACGGACAGGGGAAGACCGAGCAGTACTTC.

This clonotype was picked up many times. V gene TRBV20-1 combines with J gene TRBJ2-5, with D perhaps matching TRBD2 (7 bases). Per germline, CDR1 DFQATT and CDR2 SNEGSKA (reference sequence). The CDR3 has 13 amino acids. V lost 7 bases to trimming and J lost 8 bases, with 20 bases between them. The DNA for the CDR3 is TGCAGTGTTAAGCCGGGGGGCCAGGAAACCCAGTACTTC. Encoded protein: CSVKPGGQETQYF.

This clonotype was picked up many times. The chain joins TRBV2 to TRBJ2-5; a weak D match, TRBD1 (5 bases). With the DNA end fitting TRBJ2-1 better, the J assignment may be wrong. CDR1 SNHLY and CDR2 FYNNEI come from the germline V gene. The CDR3 is made up of 15 amino acids. CDR3 in amino acids: CASTRTLDRVNEQFF. CDR3 bases: TGTGCCAGCACCCGGACACTCGATCGTGTCAATGAGCAGTTCTTC.

In its sample, this clonotype was seen a few times. This chain uses TRBV15 with TRBJ2-7, with TRBD1 identical over 9 bases. This CDR3 is built from 15 residues. Germline CDR1 and CDR2: LNHNV and YYDKDF (reference sequence). V was pared by 2 bases and J by 6 bases, with 8 bases of the junction left unmatched. CDR3 region: CATSRTGQGLGEQYF. The CDR3 DNA is TGTGCCACCAGCAGAACGGGACAGGGTCTCGGCGAGCAGTACTTC.

There are many counts of this clonotype. The rearrangement links TRBV18 to TRBJ1-6; the match to TRBD1 covers 8 bases. Trimming at V came to 6 bases and at J to 8 bases, leaving 6 bases not matched to a gene. CDR1 is KGHSH, CDR2 LQKENI, per germline. The CDR3 length is 14 residues. CDR3 region: CASSGQGAYSPLHF. The CDR3 DNA follows: TGTGCCAGCTCCGGACAGGGAGCCTATTCACCCCTCCACTTT.

This clonotype was seen many times. The chain is built from TRBV11-2 and TRBJ1-1; the D is unclear. V lost 4 bases to trimming and J lost 2 bases, with 8 bases between them. The germline CDR1 and CDR2 sequences are SGHAT and FQNNGV. CDR3 size: 13 residues. CDR3: CASSSYINTEAFF. CDR3 in DNA: TGTGCCAGCAGCTCCTACATAAACACTGAAGCTTTCTTT.

On this clonotype itself: With only one base between it and a far larger clone, this is likely a read error. The CDR3 reads CASSPGTSDTNEQFF. In nucleotides, the CDR3 is TGTGCCAGCAGCCCCGGGACTAGCGATACGAATGAGCAGTTCTTC. The chain links TRBV11-2 to TRBJ2-1, with TRBD2 matching 10 bases. This CDR3 spans 15 amino acids. The trim removed 5 bases at V and 7 bases at J, leaving 8 bases unmatched. Germline CDR1 and CDR2: SGHAT and FQNNGV. Supplemented by reference TRBV11-2 and TRBJ2-1, the full variable domain reads EAGVAQSPRYKIIEKRQSVAFWCNPISGHATLYWYQQILGQGPKLLIQFQNNGVVDDSQLPKDRFSAERLKGVDSTLKIQPAKLEDSAVYLCASSPGTSDTNEQFFGPGTRLTVL.

The V gene is TRBV24-1, the J gene TRBJ1-2; tentative D call: TRBD1 (6 bases). V gave up 4 bases and J gave up 7 bases, with 15 bases separating them. The germline CDR1 and CDR2 sequences are KGHDR and SFDVKD. This CDR3 is 14 amino acids long. CDR3 in amino acids: CATSDSRQAGGYTF. CDR3 nucleotide sequence: TGTGCCACCAGTGACTCGAGACAGGCTGGTGGCTACACCTTC.

This clonotype was recorded at least ten times. CDR3 sequence reads: CATSRRQQGANEKLFF. In nucleotides, the CDR3 is TGTGCCACCAGCAGACGTCAACAGGGAGCCAATGAAAAACTGTTTTTT. The V and J genes are TRBV15 and TRBJ1-4; tentative D call: TRBD1 (6 bases). Germline CDR1 is LNHNV and CDR2 is YYDKDF (reference sequence). The CDR3 loop spans 16 amino acids. V was cut by 2 bases and J by 5 bases, with 15 bases left in between.